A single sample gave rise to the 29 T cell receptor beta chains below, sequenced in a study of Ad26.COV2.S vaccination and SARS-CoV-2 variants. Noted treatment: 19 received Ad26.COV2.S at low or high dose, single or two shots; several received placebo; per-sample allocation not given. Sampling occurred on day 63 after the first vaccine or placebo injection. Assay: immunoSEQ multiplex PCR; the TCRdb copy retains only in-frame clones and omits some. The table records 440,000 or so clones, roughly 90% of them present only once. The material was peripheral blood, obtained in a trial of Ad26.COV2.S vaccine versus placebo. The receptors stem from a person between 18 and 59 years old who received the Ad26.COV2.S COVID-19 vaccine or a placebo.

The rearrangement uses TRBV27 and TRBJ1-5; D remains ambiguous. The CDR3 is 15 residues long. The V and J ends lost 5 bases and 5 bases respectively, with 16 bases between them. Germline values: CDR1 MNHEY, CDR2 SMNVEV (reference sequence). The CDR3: CASSINPNPYQPQHF. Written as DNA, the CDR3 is TGTGCCAGCAGTATCAACCCCAACCCTTATCAGCCCCAGCATTTT.

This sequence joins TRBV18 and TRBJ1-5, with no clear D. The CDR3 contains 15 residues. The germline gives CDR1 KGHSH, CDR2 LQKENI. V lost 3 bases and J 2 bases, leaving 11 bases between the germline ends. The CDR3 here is CASSPEEMGNQPQHF. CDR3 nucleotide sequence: TGTGCCAGCTCACCCGAGGAGATGGGCAATCAGCCCCAGCATTTT.

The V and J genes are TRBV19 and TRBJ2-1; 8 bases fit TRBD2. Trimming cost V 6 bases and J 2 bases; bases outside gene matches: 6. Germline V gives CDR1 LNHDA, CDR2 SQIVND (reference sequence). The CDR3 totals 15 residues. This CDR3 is CASRDGGATYNEQFF. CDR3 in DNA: TGTGCCAGTAGGGACGGGGGGGCCACCTACAATGAGCAGTTCTTC.

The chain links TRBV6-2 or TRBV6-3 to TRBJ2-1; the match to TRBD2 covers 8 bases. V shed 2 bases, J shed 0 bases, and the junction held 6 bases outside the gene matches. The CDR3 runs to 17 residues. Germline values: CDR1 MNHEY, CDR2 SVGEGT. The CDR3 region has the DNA TGTGCCAGCAGTTACACGGCTAGCGGGTTCTCCTACAATGAGCAGTTCTTC. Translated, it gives CASSYTASGFSYNEQFF.

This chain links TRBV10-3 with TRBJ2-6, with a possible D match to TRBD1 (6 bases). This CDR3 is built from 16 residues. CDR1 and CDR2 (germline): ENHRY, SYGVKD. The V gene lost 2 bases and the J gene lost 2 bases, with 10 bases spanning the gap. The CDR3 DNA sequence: TGTGCCATCAGTGAGGAAGGGGGTACTGGGGCCAACGTCCTGACTTTC. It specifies CAISEEGGTGANVLTF.

The chain's CDR3 is CASSDRAGTGELFF. CDR3 nucleotides: TGCGCCAGCAGTGACAGGGCCGGTACCGGGGAGCTGTTTTTT. The V call is TRBV10-2, the J call TRBJ2-2; the D gene is possibly TRBD1 (5 bases). The V end lost 3 bases, the J end lost 5 bases, and 10 bases lay between the germline ends. CDR1 is WSHSY, CDR2 SAAADI, per germline. This CDR3 is built from 14 residues.

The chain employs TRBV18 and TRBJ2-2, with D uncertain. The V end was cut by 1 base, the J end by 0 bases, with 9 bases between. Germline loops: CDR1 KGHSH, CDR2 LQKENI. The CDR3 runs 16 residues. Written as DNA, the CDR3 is TGTGCCAGCTCACCACAGGGTTCCGCGAACACCGGGGAGCTGTTTTTT. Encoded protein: CASSPQGSANTGELFF. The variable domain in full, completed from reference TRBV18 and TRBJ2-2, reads NAGVMQNPRHLVRRRGQEARLRCSPMKGHSHVYWYRQLPEEGLKFMVYLQKENIIDESGMPKERFSAEFPKEGPSILRIQQVVRGDSAAYFCASSPQGSANTGELFFGEGSRLTVL.

CDR3 sequence (DNA): TGCGCCAGCAGTCGACGGAATGGGGCCAATCAGCCCCAGCATTTT. Its translation is CASSRRNGANQPQHF. The rearrangement uses TRBV23-1 and TRBJ1-5, with a weak D call TRBD1 (5 bases). TRBV23-1 is given ORF status, its function remaining uncertain. V lost 4 bases and J lost 3, with 13 bases in between. The CDR3 is made up of 15 amino acids.

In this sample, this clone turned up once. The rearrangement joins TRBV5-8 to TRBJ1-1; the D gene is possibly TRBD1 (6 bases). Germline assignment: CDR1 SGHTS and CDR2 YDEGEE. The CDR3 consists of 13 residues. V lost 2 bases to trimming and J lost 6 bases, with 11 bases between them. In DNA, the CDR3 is TGTGCCAGCAGCTTCACAGGGAGAGCTGAAGCTTTCTTT. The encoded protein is CASSFTGRAEAFF.

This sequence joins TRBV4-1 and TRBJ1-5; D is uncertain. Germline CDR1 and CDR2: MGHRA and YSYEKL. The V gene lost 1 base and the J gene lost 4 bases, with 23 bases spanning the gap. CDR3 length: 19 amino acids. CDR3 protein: CASSQGLIVRGRANQPQHF. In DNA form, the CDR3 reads TGCGCCAGCAGCCAAGGACTTATTGTCCGAGGGAGGGCTAATCAGCCCCAGCATTTT.

The CDR3 region is CASSRGQPRDSPLHF. For the CDR3, the DNA is TGCGCCAGCAGCCGCGGACAACCTAGGGATTCACCCCTCCACTTT. V and J are TRBV5-1 and TRBJ1-6, with D perhaps TRBD1 (5 bases). V was trimmed by 4 bases and J by 8 bases, leaving 16 bases between them. There are 15 residues in the CDR3. Germline CDR1 and CDR2: SGHRS and YFSETQ.

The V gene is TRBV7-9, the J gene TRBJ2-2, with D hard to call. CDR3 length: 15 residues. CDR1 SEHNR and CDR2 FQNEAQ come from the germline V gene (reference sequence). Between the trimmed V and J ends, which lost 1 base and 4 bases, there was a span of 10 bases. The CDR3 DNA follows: TGTGCCAGCAGCTTAGTTAGTAGCCCCACCGGGGAGCTGTTTTTT. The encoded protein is CASSLVSSPTGELFF.

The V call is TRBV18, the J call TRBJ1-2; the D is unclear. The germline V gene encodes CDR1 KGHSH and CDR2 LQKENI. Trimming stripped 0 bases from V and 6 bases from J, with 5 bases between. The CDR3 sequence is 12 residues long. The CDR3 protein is CASSPPRDGYTF. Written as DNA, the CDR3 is TGTGCCAGCTCACCACCACGAGATGGCTACACCTTC.

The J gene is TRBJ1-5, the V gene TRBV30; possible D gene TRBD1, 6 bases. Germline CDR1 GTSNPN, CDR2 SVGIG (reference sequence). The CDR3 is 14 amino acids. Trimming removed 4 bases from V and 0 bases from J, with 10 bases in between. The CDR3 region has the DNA TGTGCCTGGAATCAGGGGATTAGCAATCAGCCCCAGCATTTT. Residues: CAWNQGISNQPQHF.

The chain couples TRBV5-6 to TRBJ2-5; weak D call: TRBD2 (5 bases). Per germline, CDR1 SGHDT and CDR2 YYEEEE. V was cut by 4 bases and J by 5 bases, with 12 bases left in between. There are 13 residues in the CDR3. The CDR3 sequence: CASSPSFRETQYF. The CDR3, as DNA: TGTGCCAGCAGCCCTAGCTTCCGTGAGACCCAGTACTTC. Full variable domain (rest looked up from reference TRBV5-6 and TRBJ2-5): DAGVTQSPTHLIKTRGQQVTLRCSPKSGHDTVSWYQQALGQGPQFIFQYYEEEERQRGNFPDRFSGHQFPNYSSELNVNALLLGDSALYLCASSPSFRETQYFGPGTRLLVL.

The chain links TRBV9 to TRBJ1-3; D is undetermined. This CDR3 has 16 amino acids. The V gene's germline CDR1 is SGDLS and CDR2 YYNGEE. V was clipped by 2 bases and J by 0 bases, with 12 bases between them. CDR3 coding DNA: TGTGCCAGCAGCGTCGGGCAGTCAACCTCTGGAAACACCATATATTTT. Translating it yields CASSVGQSTSGNTIYF.

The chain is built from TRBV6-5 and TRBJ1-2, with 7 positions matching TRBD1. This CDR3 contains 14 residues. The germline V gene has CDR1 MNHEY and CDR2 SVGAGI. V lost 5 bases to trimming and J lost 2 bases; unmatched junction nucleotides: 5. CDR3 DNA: TGTGCCAGCAGTAGGGACAGCGTAAACTATGGCTACACCTTC. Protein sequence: CASSRDSVNYGYTF.

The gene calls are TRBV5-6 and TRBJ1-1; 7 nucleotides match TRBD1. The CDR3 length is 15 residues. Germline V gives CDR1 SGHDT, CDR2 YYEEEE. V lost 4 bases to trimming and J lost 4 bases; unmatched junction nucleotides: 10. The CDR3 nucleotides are TGTGCCAGCAGCACACGGCACAGGGGAAGCACTGAAGCTTTCTTT. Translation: CASSTRHRGSTEAFF.

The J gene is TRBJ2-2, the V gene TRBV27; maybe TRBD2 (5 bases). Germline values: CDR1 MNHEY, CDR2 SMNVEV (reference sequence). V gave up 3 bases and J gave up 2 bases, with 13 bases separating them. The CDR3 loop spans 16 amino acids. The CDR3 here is CASSLSGSVNTGELFF. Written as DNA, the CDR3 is TGTGCCAGCAGTTTGTCGGGGTCCGTTAACACCGGGGAGCTGTTTTTT.

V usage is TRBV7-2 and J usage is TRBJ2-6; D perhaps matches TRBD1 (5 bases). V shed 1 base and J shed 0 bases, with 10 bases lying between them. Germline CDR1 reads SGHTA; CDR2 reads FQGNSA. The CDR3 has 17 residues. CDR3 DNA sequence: TGTGCCAGCAGCTTAGGGGGCCCCCTCTCTGGGGCCAACGTCCTGACTTTC. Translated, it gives CASSLGGPLSGANVLTF. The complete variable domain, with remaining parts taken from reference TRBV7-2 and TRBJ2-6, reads GAGVSQSPSNKVTEKGKDVELRCDPISGHTALYWYRQSLGQGLEFLIYFQGNSAPDKSGLPSDRFSAERTGGSVSTLTIQRTQQEDSAVYLCASSLGGPLSGANVLTFGAGSRLTVL.

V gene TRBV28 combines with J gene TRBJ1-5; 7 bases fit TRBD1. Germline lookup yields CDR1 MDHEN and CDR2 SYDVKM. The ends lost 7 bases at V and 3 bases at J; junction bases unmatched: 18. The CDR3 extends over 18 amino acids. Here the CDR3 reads CASKFSAQGVKNNQPQHF. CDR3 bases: TGTGCCAGCAAGTTTTCGGCGCAGGGGGTCAAGAACAATCAGCCCCAGCATTTT. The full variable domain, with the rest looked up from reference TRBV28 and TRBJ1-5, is DVKVTQSSRYLVKRTGEKVFLECVQDMDHENMFWYRQDPGLGLRLIYFSYDVKMKEKGDIPEGYSVSREKKERFSLILESASTNQTSMYLCASKFSAQGVKNNQPQHFGDGTRLSIL.

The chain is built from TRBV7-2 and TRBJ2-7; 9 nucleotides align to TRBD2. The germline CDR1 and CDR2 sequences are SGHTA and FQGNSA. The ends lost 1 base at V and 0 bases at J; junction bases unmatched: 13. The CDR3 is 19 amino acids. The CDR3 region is CASSLVSALAGASSYEQYF. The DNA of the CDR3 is TGTGCCAGCAGCTTAGTCTCGGCTTTAGCGGGGGCTAGCTCCTACGAGCAGTACTTC.

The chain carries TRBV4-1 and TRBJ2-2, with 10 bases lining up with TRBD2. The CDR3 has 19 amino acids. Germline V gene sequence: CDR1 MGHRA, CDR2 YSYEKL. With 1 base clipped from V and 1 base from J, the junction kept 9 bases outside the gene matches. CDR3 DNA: TGCGCCAGCAGCCAAGCGTCCCTAGCGGGGGAGAGGAACACCGGGGAGCTGTTTTTT. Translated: CASSQASLAGERNTGELFF.

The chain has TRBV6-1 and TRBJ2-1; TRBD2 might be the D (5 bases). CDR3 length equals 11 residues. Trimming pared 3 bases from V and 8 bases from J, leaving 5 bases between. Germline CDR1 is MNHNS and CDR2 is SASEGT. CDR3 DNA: TGTGCCAGCAGTGACGGGGATGAGCAGTTCTTC. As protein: CASSDGDEQFF.

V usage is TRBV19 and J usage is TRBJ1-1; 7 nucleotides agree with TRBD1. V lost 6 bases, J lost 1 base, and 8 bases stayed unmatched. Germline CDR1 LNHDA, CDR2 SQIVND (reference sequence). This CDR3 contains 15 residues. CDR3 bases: TGTGCCAGTAGATGGGGGACAGCATCGAACACTGAAGCTTTCTTT. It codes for CASRWGTASNTEAFF.

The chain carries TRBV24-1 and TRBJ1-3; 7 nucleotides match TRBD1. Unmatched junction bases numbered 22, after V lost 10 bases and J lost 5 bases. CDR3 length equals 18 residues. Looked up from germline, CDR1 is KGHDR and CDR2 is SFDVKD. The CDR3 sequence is CATVIRLGRETGRNTIYF. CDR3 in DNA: TGTGCCACAGTGATCCGCCTAGGACGGGAGACAGGGCGAAACACCATATATTTT.

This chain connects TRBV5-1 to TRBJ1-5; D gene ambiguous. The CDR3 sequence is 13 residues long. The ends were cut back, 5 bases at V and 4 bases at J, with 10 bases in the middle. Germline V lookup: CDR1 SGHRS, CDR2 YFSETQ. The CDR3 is CASSKEPNQPQHF. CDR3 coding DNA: TGCGCCAGCAGTAAGGAGCCGAATCAGCCCCAGCATTTT.

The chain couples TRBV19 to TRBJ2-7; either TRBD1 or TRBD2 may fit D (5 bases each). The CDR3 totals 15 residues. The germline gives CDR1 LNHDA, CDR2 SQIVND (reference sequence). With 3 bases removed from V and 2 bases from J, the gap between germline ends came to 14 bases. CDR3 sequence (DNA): TGTGCCAGTAGTATCGCCGGGACGAAGGCCTACGAGCAGTACTTC. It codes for CASSIAGTKAYEQYF.

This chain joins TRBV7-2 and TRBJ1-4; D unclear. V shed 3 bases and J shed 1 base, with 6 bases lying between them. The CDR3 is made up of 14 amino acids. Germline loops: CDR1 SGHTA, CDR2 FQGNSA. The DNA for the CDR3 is TGTGCCAGCAGCTTTTCTAGAACTAATGAAAAACTGTTTTTT. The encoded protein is CASSFSRTNEKLFF.